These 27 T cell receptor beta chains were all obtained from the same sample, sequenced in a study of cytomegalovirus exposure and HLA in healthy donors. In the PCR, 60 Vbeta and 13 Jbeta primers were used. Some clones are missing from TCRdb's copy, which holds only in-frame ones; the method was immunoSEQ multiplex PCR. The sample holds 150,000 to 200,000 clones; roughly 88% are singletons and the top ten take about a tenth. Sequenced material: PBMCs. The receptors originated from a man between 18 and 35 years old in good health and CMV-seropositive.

CDR3 protein: CASSVMGRGKSGDTQYF. CDR3 nucleotides: TGTGCCAGCAGCGTAATGGGGCGGGGCAAGTCAGGGGATACGCAGTATTTT. The V call is TRBV9, the J call TRBJ2-3, with D possibly being TRBD2 (6 bases). The CDR3 runs to 17 residues. V dropped 1 base and J dropped 6 bases, with 21 bases sitting between them. CDR1 and CDR2 (germline): SGDLS, YYNGEE.

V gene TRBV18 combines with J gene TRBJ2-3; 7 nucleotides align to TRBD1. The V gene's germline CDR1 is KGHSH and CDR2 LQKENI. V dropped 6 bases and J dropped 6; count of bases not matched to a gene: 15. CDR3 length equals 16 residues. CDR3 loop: CASSPDREGAGDTQYF. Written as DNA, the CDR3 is TGTGCCAGCTCGCCTGACAGGGAAGGAGCCGGGGATACGCAGTATTTT.

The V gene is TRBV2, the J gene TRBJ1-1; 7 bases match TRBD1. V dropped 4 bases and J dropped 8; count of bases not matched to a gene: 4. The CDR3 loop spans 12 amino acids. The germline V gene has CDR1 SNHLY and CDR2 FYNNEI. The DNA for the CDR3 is TGTGCCAGCAGTGTGGGGGACAGCGAAGCTTTCTTT. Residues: CASSVGDSEAFF.

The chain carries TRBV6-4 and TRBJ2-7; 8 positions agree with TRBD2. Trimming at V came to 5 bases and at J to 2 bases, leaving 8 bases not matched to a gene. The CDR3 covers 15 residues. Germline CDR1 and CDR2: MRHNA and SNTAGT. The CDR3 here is CASSKIAGKTYEQYF. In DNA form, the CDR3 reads TGTGCCAGCAGTAAAATAGCGGGGAAAACCTACGAGCAGTACTTC.

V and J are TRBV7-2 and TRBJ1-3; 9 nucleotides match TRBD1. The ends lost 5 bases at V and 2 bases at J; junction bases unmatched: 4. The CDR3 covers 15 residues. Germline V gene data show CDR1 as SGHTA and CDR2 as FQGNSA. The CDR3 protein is CASSPRQGAGNTIYF. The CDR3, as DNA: TGTGCCAGCAGCCCTCGACAGGGGGCTGGAAACACCATATATTTT. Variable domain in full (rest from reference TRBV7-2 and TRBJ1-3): GAGVSQSPSNKVTEKGKDVELRCDPISGHTALYWYRQSLGQGLEFLIYFQGNSAPDKSGLPSDRFSAERTGGSVSTLTIQRTQQEDSAVYLCASSPRQGAGNTIYFGEGSWLTVV.

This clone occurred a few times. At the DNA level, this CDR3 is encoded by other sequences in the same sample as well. In nucleotides, the CDR3 is TGCGCCAGCTCGTCCGCCTACGAGCAGTACTTC. It specifies CASSSAYEQYF. The J gene is TRBJ2-7, the V gene TRBV5-1; D gene unclear. V lost 7 bases and J lost 2, with 7 bases in between. This CDR3 region has 11 residues. In germline, CDR1 is SGHRS, CDR2 YFSETQ. Full variable domain (outside the CDR3, taken from reference TRBV5-1 and TRBJ2-7): KAGVTQTPRYLIKTRGQQVTLSCSPISGHRSVSWYQQTPGQGLQFLFEYFSETQRNKGNFPGRFSGRQFSNSRSEMNVSTLELGDSALYLCASSSAYEQYFGPGTRLTVT.

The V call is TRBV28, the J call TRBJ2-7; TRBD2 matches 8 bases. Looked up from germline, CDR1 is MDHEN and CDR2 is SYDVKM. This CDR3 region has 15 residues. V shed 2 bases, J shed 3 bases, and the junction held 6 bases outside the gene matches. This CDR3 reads CASSLMAGGGYEQYF. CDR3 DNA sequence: TGTGCCAGCAGTTTAATGGCGGGGGGAGGCTACGAGCAGTACTTC. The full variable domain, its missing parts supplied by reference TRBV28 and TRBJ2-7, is DVKVTQSSRYLVKRTGEKVFLECVQDMDHENMFWYRQDPGLGLRLIYFSYDVKMKEKGDIPEGYSVSREKKERFSLILESASTNQTSMYLCASSLMAGGGYEQYFGPGTRLTVT.

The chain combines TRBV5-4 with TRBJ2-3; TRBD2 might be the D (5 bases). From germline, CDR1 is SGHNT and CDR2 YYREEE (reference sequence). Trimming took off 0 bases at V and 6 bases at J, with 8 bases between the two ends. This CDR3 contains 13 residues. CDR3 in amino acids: CASSLGLADTQYF. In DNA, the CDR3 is TGTGCCAGCAGCTTGGGATTAGCGGATACGCAGTATTTT.

The CDR3 DNA is TGTGCCAGCAGCCTCGGACAGGGCAATGAGCAGTTCTTC. Amino acid sequence: CASSLGQGNEQFF. The chain employs TRBV9 and TRBJ2-1; 8 bases line up with TRBD1. From germline, CDR1 is SGDLS and CDR2 YYNGEE. Trimming at V came to 4 bases and at J to 6 bases, leaving 3 bases not matched to a gene. CDR3 length equals 13 residues.

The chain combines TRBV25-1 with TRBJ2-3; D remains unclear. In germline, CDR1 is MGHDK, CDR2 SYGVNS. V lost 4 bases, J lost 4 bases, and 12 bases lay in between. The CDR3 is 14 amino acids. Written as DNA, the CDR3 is TGTGCCAGCAGTGCCTTTATCGGTCCAGATACGCAGTATTTT. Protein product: CASSAFIGPDTQYF.

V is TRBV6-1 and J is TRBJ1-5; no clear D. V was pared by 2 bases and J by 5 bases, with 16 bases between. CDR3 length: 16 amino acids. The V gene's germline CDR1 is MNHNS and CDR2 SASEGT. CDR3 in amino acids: CASSEFWPGGYQPQHF. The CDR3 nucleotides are TGTGCCAGCAGTGAATTTTGGCCAGGAGGATATCAGCCCCAGCATTTT.

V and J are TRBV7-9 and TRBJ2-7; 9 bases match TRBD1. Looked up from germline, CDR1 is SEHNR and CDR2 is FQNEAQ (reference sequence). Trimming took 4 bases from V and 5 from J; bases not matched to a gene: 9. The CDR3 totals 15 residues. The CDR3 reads CASSYPGTGSHEQYF. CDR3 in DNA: TGTGCCAGCAGCTACCCCGGGACAGGGTCCCACGAGCAGTACTTC.

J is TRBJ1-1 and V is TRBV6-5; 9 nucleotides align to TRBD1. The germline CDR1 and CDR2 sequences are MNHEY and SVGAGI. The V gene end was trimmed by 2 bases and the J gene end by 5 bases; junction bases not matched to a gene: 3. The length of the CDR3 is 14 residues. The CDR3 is CASSYQQGATEAFF. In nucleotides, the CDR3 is TGTGCCAGCAGTTACCAACAGGGGGCGACTGAAGCTTTCTTT.

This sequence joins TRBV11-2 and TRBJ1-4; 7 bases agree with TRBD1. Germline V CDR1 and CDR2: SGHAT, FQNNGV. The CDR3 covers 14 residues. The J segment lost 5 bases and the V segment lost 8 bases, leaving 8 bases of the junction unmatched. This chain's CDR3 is CASLLWDSNEKLFF. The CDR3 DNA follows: TGTGCCAGCCTCCTTTGGGACAGCAATGAAAAACTGTTTTTT.

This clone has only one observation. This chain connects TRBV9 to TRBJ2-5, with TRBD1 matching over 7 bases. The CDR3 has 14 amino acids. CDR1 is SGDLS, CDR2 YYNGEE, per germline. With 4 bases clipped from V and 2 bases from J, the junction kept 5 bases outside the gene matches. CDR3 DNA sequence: TGTGCCAGCAGCCCCGGGACAGCTCAAGAGACCCAGTACTTC. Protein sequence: CASSPGTAQETQYF.

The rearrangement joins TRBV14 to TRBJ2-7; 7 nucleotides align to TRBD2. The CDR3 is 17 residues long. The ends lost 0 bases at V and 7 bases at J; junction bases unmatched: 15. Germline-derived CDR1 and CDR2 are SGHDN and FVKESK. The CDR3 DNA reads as TGTGCCAGCAGCCAAGATACCCCTAGCGGAGCTTCTCGAGAGCAGTACTTC. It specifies CASSQDTPSGASREQYF.

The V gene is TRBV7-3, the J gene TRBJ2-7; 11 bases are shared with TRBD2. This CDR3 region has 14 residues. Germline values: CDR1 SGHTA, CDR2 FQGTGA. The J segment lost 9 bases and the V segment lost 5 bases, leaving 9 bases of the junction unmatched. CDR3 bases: TGTGCCAGCAGCCCAGGCATGGGACTAGCGGTGCAGTACTTC. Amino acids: CASSPGMGLAVQYF.

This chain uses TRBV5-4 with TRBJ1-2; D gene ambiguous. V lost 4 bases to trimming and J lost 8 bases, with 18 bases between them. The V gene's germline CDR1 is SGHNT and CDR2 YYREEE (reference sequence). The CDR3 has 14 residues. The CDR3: CASSRETTGSGYTF. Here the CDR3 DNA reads TGTGCCAGCAGCCGAGAGACGACCGGGTCGGGCTACACCTTC.

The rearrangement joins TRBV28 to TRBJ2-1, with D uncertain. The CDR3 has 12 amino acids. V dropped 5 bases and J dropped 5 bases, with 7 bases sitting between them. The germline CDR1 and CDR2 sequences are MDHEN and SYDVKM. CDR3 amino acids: CASSDPNNEQFF. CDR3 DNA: TGTGCCAGCAGTGATCCTAACAATGAGCAGTTCTTC.

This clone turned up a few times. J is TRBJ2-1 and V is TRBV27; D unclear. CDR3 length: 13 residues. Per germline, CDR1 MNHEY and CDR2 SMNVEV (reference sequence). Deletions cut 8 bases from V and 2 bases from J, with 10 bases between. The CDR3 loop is CASAKSPYNEQFF. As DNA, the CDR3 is TGTGCCAGCGCGAAAAGTCCCTACAATGAGCAGTTCTTC.

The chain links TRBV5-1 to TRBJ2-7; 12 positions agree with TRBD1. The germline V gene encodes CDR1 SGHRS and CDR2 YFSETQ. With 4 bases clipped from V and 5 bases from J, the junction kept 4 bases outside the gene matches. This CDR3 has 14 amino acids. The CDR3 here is CASSTGQGANEQYF. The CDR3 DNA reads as TGCGCCAGCAGCACGGGACAGGGGGCGAACGAGCAGTACTTC.

The CDR3: CASSLTSGGPETQYF. The CDR3 DNA is TGTGCCAGCAGCTTAACTAGCGGGGGCCCAGAGACCCAGTACTTC. The chain is built from TRBV11-2 and TRBJ2-5; 11 bases are a match to TRBD2. CDR1 and CDR2 (germline): SGHAT, FQNNGV. The CDR3 is 15 amino acids. V was pared by 2 bases and J by 4 bases, with 3 bases of the junction left unmatched.

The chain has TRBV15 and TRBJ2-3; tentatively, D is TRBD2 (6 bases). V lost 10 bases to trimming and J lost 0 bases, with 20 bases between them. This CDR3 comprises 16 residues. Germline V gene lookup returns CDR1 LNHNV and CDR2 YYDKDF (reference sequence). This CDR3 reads CAIGAGVALSTDTQYF. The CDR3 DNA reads TGTGCCATCGGAGCGGGCGTCGCCCTTAGCACAGATACGCAGTATTTT.

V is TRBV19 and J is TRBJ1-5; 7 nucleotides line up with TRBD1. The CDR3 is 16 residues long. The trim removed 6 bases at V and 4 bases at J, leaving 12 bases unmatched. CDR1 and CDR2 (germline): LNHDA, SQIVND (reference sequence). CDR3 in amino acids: CASSVSSVQGNQPQHF. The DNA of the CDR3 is TGTGCCAGTAGCGTATCGTCGGTACAGGGGAATCAGCCCCAGCATTTT.

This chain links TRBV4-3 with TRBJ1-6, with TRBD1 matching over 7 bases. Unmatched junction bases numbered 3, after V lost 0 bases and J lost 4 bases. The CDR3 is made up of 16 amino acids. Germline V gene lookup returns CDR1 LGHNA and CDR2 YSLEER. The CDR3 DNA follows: TGCGCCAGCAGCCAAGATCCGGGACAGTATAATTCACCCCTCCACTTT. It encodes CASSQDPGQYNSPLHF.

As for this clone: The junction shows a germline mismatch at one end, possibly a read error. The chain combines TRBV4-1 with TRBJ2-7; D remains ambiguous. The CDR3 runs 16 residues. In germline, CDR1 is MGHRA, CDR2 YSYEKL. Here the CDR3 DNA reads TGCGCCAGCAGCCAAGAGGTTTATAGTGTAAGGAGCGAGCAGTGCTTC. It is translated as CASSQEVYSVRSEQCF.

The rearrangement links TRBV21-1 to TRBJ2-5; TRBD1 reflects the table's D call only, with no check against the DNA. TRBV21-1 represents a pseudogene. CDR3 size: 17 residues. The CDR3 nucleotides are TGTGCCAGCAGGGGGTCTGGGGGACAGGGGTCGTGGGAGACCCAGTACTTC. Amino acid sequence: CASRGSGGQGSWETQYF.